Listed here are 9 T cell receptor beta chains from one sample, sequenced in a study of Ad26.COV2.S vaccination and SARS-CoV-2 variants. Profiled with immunoSEQ multiplex PCR; TCRdb holds only in-frame clones, not every one. The repertoire holds 350,000 to 400,000 clones, with 89% as singletons. As to treatment: roughly 20 received Ad26.COV2.S at low or high dose, single or two shots; roughly five received placebo; per-sample allocation not given. Repertoires come from day 63 after the first vaccine or placebo injection. The specimen was peripheral blood, collected in a trial of Ad26.COV2.S vaccine versus placebo. The origin of the receptors is a person between 18 and 59 years old who received the Ad26.COV2.S COVID-19 vaccine or a placebo.

The chain employs TRBV28 and TRBJ2-5, with TRBD2 matching 9 bases. This CDR3 has 14 residues. The ends lost 6 bases at V and 4 bases at J; junction bases unmatched: 6. Germline CDR1 and CDR2: MDHEN and SYDVKM. The CDR3 bases are TGTGCCAGCAGAGTAGCGGGGGCTCGAGAGACCCAGTACTTC. It yields the protein CASRVAGARETQYF.

The chain links TRBV7-5 to TRBJ2-1; the D call TRBD2 from the table was never checked on the DNA. TRBV7-5 is a pseudogene segment. This CDR3 comprises 19 residues. The DNA for the CDR3 is TGTGTCAGAAGCCCTGGACTAGCGACCCTAAAATTCTTTTACAATGAGCAGTTCTTC. Its translation is CVRSPGLATLKFFYNEQFF.

The chain is built from TRBV7-3 and TRBJ1-6, with D tentatively TRBD1 (6 bases). The V end lost 5 bases, the J end lost 9 bases, and 14 bases lay between the germline ends. CDR1 and CDR2 from the germline V gene are SGHTA and FQGTGA. CDR3 length: 14 residues. This CDR3 is CASSRDINISPLHF. The DNA for the CDR3 is TGTGCCAGCAGCAGGGACATTAACATTTCACCCCTCCACTTT.

This chain uses TRBV5-4 with TRBJ1-1; D is unclear. V lost 3 bases to trimming and J lost 1 base, with 19 bases between them. Germline V lookup: CDR1 SGHNT, CDR2 YYREEE (reference sequence). This CDR3 is built from 17 residues. The CDR3 loop reads CASSSDGMTMKNTEAFF. CDR3 in DNA: TGTGCCAGCAGCTCTGACGGGATGACAATGAAGAACACTGAAGCTTTCTTT.

The chain recombines TRBV7-2 with TRBJ1-6, with 9 nucleotides matching TRBD1. CDR1 is SGHTA and CDR2 is FQGNSA in the germline V gene. J was trimmed by 10 bases and V by 6 bases; bases with no gene match: 7. The CDR3 extends over 14 amino acids. CDR3 residues: CASSLGQGTSPLHF. The CDR3 bases are TGTGCCAGCAGTTTGGGACAGGGAACATCACCCCTCCACTTT.

This rearrangement joins TRBV28 to TRBJ2-7; no firm D call. CDR1 is MDHEN and CDR2 is SYDVKM in the germline V gene. The ends were cut back, 4 bases at V and 0 bases at J, with 16 bases in the middle. The CDR3 covers 16 residues. CDR3 sequence (DNA): TGTGCCAGCAGTTATCCTCCTGGACGAAACTCCTACGAGCAGTACTTC. Translated, it gives CASSYPPGRNSYEQYF.

In its sample, this clone was seen a few times. This chain uses TRBV7-8 with TRBJ2-7, with 7 bases matching TRBD1. The CDR3 extends over 15 amino acids. The trim removed 4 bases at V and 5 bases at J, leaving 11 bases unmatched. In germline, CDR1 is SGHVS, CDR2 FQNEAQ. This chain's CDR3 is CASSYTGTDYDEQYF. In DNA form, the CDR3 reads TGTGCCAGCAGCTATACCGGGACAGACTACGACGAGCAGTACTTC. Full variable domain (outside the CDR3, taken from reference TRBV7-8 and TRBJ2-7): GAGVSQSPRYKVAKRGQDVALRCDPISGHVSLFWYQQALGQGPEFLTYFQNEAQLDKSGLPSDRFFAERPEGSVSTLKIQRTQQEDSAVYLCASSYTGTDYDEQYFGPGTRLTVT.

This chain links TRBV7-2 with TRBJ1-4, with D possibly matching TRBD1 (5 bases). Trimming pared 2 bases from V and 4 bases from J, leaving 8 bases between. The CDR3 is made up of 14 amino acids. Germline loops: CDR1 SGHTA, CDR2 FQGNSA. In DNA form, the CDR3 reads TGTGCCAGCAGCTTAAGACAGCATAATGAAAAACTGTTTTTT. Translated: CASSLRQHNEKLFF. Variable domain in full (rest from reference TRBV7-2 and TRBJ1-4): GAGVSQSPSNKVTEKGKDVELRCDPISGHTALYWYRQSLGQGLEFLIYFQGNSAPDKSGLPSDRFSAERTGGSVSTLTIQRTQQEDSAVYLCASSLRQHNEKLFFGSGTQLSVL.

The rearrangement uses TRBV19 and TRBJ2-3; D tentatively reads TRBD1 or TRBD2 (5 bases each). The CDR3 is made up of 14 amino acids. Germline assignment: CDR1 LNHDA and CDR2 SQIVND (reference sequence). Trimming shortened V by 5 bases and J by 1 base, and 10 bases separated the two germline ends. The CDR3 here is CASSPRDRTDTQYF. CDR3 sequence (DNA): TGTGCCAGTAGTCCCCGGGACCGCACAGATACGCAGTATTTT.